This T cell receptor beta chain stems from a study of beta chain features in type 1 diabetes. Study at large: Sorted cells numbering around 100,000,000 were examined across all samples. Study-wide results and caveats: A closer apparent resemblance between naive, central memory and Treg TCRB repertoires was seen in patients than in healthy donors. Reduced insertions and increased deletions marked VDJ junctions in type 1 diabetes patients. Among all four CD4+ subsets, Type 1 diabetes patients had TCRB CDR3s that were moderately but significantly shorter.

A remark on this clone: Antigen: not known.

Expressed TCRB transcripts were sequenced after all isolated RNA was converted to cDNA. Using immunoSEQ multiplex PCR, the repertoire was profiled, and TCRdb retains in-frame clones only, with some absent. The profile covers about 42,000 clones, with around 50% appearing a single time and 0.25% taken by the ten largest. The germline V gene has CDR1 SGHTA and CDR2 FQGNSA. This CDR3 is built from 15 residues. The J segment lost 1 base and the V segment lost 5 bases, leaving 3 bases of the junction unmatched. The TCR comes from a woman aged 25 to 39 in good health. The sequenced material came from stem cell memory CD4+ T cells from blood. This chain connects TRBV7-2 to TRBJ2-7; TRBD2 agrees at 12 bases. The CDR3 sequence is CASSGGTSGSYEQYF. The CDR3 DNA reads TGTGCCAGCAGCGGGGGGACTAGCGGGTCCTACGAGCAGTACTTC.